Included here is one T cell receptor beta chain sequence, with context. Antigen: not known. This sample also contains other DNA sequences that code for the same CDR3. The study ran its PCR with 60 Vbeta and 13 Jbeta primers. Using immunoSEQ multiplex PCR, the repertoire was profiled, and TCRdb retains in-frame clones only, with some absent. This table has about 76,000 clones, around three quarters appearing once. V was cut by 5 bases and J by 2 bases, with 7 bases left in between. Germline loops: CDR1 SGHTA, CDR2 FQGNSA. This CDR3 is 13 amino acids long. The sample originates from a study of cytomegalovirus exposure and HLA in healthy donors. Study findings and constraints: CMV serostatus alone was available as immune exposure information. Productive status was seen about 87% or about 30% of the time for most TCR beta V segments in an earlier analysis.

This receptor was identified in a man between 25 and 39 years old in good health and CMV-seronegative. Input material: PBMCs. The gene calls are TRBV7-2 and TRBJ1-5; D is unresolved. The CDR3, as DNA: TGTGCCAGCAGCCTACGAGGCAATCAGCCCCAGCATTTT. Translation: CASSLRGNQPQHF.